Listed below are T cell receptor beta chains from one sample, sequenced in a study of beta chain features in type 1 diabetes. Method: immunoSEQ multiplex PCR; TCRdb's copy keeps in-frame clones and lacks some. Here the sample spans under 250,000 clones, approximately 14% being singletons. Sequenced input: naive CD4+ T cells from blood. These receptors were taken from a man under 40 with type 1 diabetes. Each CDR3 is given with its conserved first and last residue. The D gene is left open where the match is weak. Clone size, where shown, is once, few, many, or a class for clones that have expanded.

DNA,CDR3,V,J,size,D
TGCGCCAGCAGCTTGAGGCCCGGACAGAGAACCAATGAGCAGTTCTTC,CASSLRPGQRTNEQFF,TRBV5-1,TRBJ2-1,NA,NA
TGTGCCAGCAGCACGACTAGTACGGTTGAGCAGTTCTTC,CASSTTSTVEQFF,TRBV7-2,TRBJ2-1,few,NA
TGCGCCAGCAGCTTGGACAGGGGGCGAGGTGAGACCCAGTACTTC,CASSLDRGRGETQYF,TRBV5-1,TRBJ2-5,NA,TRBD1
TGTGCCAGCAGTGGTATGGGACAGGGGTTCGAAAAACTGTTTTTT,CASSGMGQGFEKLFF,TRBV25-1,TRBJ1-4,NA,TRBD1
TGCAGCGTTGTCGTACAGGAGTATACCGGGGAGCTGTTTTTT,CSVVVQEYTGELFF,TRBV29-1,TRBJ2-2,NA,NA
TGCGCCAGCAGCCCCGGACAGGGGAGCTACGAGCAGTACTTC,CASSPGQGSYEQYF,TRBV5-1,TRBJ2-7,NA,TRBD1
TGCGCCAGCAGCTTGGGCGACACTTCCACAGATACGCAGTATTTT,CASSLGDTSTDTQYF,TRBV5-1,TRBJ2-3,few,NA
TGTGCCAGCCTCCGCGGGATGGGGGGGACCACAGATACGCAGTATTTT,CASLRGMGGTTDTQYF,TRBV9,TRBJ2-3,once,TRBD2
TGCGCCAGCAGCCTACCGACTAGCGGGGGGGAGACCCAGTACTTC,CASSLPTSGGETQYF,TRBV4-1,TRBJ2-5,few,TRBD2
TGCAGCGTATCGGACAGGGGGTTCTACGAGCAGTACTTC,CSVSDRGFYEQYF,TRBV29-1,TRBJ2-7,few,TRBD1
TGTGCCAGCTCACCTTCCTCCGGGACAGGCTATGGCTACACCTTC,CASSPSSGTGYGYTF,TRBV18,TRBJ1-2,few,TRBD1
TGTGCCAGCAGCTTAATGTCTAGCGGGGCTGCAGATACGCAGTATTTT,CASSLMSSGAADTQYF,TRBV7-2,TRBJ2-3,NA,TRBD2
TGTGCCAGCAGCTTATCTGCGGGACGAATCACCGGGGAGCTGTTTTTT,CASSLSAGRITGELFF,TRBV7-9,TRBJ2-2,few,NA
TGTGCCAGCAGCTTAAGGAGACTAGCGGGAGCCGACTACAATGAGCAGTTCTTC,CASSLRRLAGADYNEQFF,TRBV11-2,TRBJ2-1,NA,TRBD2
TGCGCCAGCAGCCACCTTCTGGACAGTTACTATGGCTACACCTTC,CASSHLLDSYYGYTF,TRBV4-1,TRBJ1-2,few,NA
TGCAGCTCTGTTGTAGGGGGGGAAAACATTCAGTACTTC,CSSVVGGENIQYF,TRBV29-1,TRBJ2-4,NA,NA
TGTGCCAGCAGCCAGGGGCAGGGAGAGACCCAGTACTTC,CASSQGQGETQYF,TRBV14,TRBJ2-5,few,NA
TGTGCTAGTGGTCGGGACACCCACTTGGCTTTCTTT,CASGRDTHLAFF,TRBV12-5,TRBJ1-1,few,NA
TGTGCCAGCAGCTTAGCCGACTCGGGACTAGCTAAGGGTACGCAGTATTTT,CASSLADSGLAKGTQYF,TRBV7-9,TRBJ2-3,few,TRBD2
TGTGCCAGCAGCACCAGGGTTTTCTCCTACAATGAGCAGTTCTTC,CASSTRVFSYNEQFF,TRBV7-6,TRBJ2-1,NA,NA